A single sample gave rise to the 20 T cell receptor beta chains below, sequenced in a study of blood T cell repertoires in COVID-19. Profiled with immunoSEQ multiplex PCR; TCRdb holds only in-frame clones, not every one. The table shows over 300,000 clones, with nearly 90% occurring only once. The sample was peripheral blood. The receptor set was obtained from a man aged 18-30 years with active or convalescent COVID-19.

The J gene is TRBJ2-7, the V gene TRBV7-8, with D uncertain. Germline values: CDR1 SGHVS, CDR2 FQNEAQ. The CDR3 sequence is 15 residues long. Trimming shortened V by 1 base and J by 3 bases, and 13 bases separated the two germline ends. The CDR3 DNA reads TGTGCCAGCAGCTTAGTTGCTAGTACATACTACGAGCAGTACTTC. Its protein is CASSLVASTYYEQYF.

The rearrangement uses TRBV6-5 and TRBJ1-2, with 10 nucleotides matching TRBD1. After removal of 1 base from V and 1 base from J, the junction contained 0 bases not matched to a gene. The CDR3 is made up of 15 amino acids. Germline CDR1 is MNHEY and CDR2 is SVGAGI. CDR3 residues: CASSYWDRGNYGYTF. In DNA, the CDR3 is TGTGCCAGCAGTTACTGGGACAGGGGTAACTATGGCTACACCTTC.

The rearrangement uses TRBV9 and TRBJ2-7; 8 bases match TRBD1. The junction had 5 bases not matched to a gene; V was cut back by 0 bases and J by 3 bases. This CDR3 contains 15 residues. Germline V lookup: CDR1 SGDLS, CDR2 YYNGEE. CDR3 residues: CASSVGWTGIYEQYF. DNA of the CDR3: TGTGCCAGCAGCGTAGGGTGGACAGGGATCTACGAGCAGTACTTC.

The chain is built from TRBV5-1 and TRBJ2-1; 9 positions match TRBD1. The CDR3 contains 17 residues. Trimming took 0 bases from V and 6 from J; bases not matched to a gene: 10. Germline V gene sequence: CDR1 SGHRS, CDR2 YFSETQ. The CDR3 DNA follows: TGCGCCAGCAGCTTGGGTTCCGGGACAGGGTCTTCCAATGAGCAGTTCTTC. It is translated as CASSLGSGTGSSNEQFF.

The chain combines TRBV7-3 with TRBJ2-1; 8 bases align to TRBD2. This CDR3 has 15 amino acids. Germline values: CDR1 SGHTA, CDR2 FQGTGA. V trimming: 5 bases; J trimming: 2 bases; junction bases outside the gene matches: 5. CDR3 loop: CASSLSGSPYNEQFF. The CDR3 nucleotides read TGTGCCAGCAGCCTAAGCGGGAGCCCCTACAATGAGCAGTTCTTC.

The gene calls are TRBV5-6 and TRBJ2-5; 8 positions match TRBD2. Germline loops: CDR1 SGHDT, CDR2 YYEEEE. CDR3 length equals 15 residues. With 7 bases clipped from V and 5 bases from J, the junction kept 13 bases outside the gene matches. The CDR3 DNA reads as TGTGCCAGCTTGACCGGCGGGGGGCCGGCGGAGACCCAGTACTTC. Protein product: CASLTGGGPAETQYF.

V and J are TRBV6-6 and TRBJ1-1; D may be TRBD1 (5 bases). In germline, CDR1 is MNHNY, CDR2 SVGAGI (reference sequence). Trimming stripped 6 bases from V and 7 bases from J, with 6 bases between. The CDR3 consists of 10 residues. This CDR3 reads CASRTVEAFF. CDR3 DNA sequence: TGTGCCAGCAGGACAGTTGAAGCTTTCTTT.

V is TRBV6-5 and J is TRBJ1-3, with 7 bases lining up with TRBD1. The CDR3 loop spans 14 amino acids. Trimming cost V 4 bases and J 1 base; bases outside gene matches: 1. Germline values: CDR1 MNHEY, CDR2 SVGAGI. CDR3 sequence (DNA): TGTGCCAGCAGTTGGGACAGTTCTGGAAACACCATATATTTT. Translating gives CASSWDSSGNTIYF.

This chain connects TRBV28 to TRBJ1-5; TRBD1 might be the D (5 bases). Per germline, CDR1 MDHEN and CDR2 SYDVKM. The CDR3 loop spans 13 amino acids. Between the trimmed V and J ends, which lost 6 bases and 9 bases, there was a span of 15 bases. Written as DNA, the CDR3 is TGTGCCAGCAGGATCAGGGCGACCTGGCCCCAGCATTTT. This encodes CASRIRATWPQHF.

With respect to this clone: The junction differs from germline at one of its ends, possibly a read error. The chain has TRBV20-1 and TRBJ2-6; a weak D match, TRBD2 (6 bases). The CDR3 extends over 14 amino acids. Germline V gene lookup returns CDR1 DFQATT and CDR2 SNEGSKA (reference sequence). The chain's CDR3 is CSASRGTGANVLTF. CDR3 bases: TGCAGTGCTAGTCGGGGGACTGGGGCCAACGTGCTGACTTTC.

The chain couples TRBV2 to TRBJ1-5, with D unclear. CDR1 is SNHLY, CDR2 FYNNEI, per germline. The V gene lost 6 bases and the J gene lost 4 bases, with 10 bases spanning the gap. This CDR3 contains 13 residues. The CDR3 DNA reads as TGTGCCAGCAGGGAGCAAGTTAATCAGCCCCAGCATTTT. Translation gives CASREQVNQPQHF.

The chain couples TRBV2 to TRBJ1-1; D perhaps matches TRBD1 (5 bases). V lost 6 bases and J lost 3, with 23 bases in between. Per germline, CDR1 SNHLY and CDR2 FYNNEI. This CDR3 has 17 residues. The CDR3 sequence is CASRSSKMAGRDTEAFF. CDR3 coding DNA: TGTGCCAGCAGATCGAGTAAAATGGCAGGGAGGGACACTGAAGCTTTCTTT. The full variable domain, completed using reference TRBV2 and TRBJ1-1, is EPEVTQTPSHQVTQMGQEVILRCVPISNHLYFYWYRQILGQKVEFLVSFYNNEISEKSEIFDDQFSVERPDGSNFTLKIRSTKLEDSAMYFCASRSSKMAGRDTEAFFGQGTRLTVV.

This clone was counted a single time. The CDR3 nucleotides read TGTGCCAGCAGTTTAGCCGGGGTGCTTAATGAAAAACTGTTTTTT. It yields the protein CASSLAGVLNEKLFF. This chain links TRBV6-2 or TRBV6-3 with TRBJ1-4, with unresolved D. This CDR3 is built from 15 residues. Per the germline V gene, CDR1 is MNHEY and CDR2 is SVGEGT. V lost 4 bases and J 4 bases, leaving 13 bases between the germline ends.

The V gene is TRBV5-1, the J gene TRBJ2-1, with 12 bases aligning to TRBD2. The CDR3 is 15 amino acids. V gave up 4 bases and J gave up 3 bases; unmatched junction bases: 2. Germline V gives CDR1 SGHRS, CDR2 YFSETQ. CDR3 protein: CASSVGLAGYNEQFF. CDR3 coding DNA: TGCGCCAGCAGCGTGGGACTAGCGGGCTACAATGAGCAGTTCTTC.

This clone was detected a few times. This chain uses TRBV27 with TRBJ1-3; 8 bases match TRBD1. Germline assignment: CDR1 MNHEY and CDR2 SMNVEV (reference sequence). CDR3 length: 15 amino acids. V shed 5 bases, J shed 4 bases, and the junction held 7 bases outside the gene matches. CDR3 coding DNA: TGTGCCAGCAGTCCCGGGACAGGCGACGGAAACACCATATATTTT. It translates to CASSPGTGDGNTIYF.

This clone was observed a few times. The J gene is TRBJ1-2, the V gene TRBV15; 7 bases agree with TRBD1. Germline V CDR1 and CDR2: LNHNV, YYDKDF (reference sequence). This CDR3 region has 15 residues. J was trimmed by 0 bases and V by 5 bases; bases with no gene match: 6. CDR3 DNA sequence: TGTGCCACCAGCCTGACCGGGACAGCTAACTATGGCTACACCTTC. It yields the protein CATSLTGTANYGYTF.

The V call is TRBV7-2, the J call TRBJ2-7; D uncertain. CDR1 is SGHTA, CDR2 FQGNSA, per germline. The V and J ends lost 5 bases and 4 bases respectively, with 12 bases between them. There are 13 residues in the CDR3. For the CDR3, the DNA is TGTGCCAGCAGCCCGACCGACATATACGAGCAGTACTTC. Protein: CASSPTDIYEQYF.

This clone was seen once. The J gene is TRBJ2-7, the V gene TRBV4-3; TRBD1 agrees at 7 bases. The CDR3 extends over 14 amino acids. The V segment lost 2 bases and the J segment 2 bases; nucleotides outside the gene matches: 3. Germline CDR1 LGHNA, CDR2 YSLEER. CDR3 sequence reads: CASSQTTGAYEQYF. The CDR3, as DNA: TGCGCCAGCAGCCAAACTACAGGGGCCTACGAGCAGTACTTC.

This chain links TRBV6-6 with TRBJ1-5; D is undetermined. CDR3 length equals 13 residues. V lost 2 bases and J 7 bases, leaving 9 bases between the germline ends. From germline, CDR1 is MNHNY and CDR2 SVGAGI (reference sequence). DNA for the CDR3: TGTGCCAGCAGTTACCAGTGGCGGCAGCCCCAGCATTTT. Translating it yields CASSYQWRQPQHF.

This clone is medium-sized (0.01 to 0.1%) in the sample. For the CDR3, the DNA is TGTGCCAGCAGTGGAATGGCTGGGCAGGGTGATTCACCCCTCCACTTT. This sequence encodes CASSGMAGQGDSPLHF. This chain uses TRBV6-1 with TRBJ1-6, with D tentatively TRBD1 (5 bases). The V gene's germline CDR1 is MNHNS and CDR2 SASEGT. V lost 4 bases to trimming and J lost 8 bases, with 18 bases between them. The CDR3 totals 16 residues.